This T cell receptor (beta chain) was captured by sequencing in a study of post-analysis software for immune sequencing data. Study results and limitations: Five TRBV segments occurring more often in patients than controls included TRBV5-6, TRBV5-1 and TRBV20-1. F-measure co-clustering was strong for batch-matched samples.

Included in the TCR beta cDNA libraries were unique molecular identifiers. TCRdb used MiXCR to reprocess the PCR reads, holding one entry per CDR3 protein. Counted here are hundreds of thousands of distinct CDR3 sequences, more than 50% occurring once; the ten biggest clones make up about 10%. Concerning this clonotype: What it recognizes is unknown.

The germline gives CDR1 SEHNR, CDR2 FQNEAQ (reference sequence). CDR3 length equals 15 residues. V was clipped by 3 bases and J by 1 base, with 12 bases between them. The sequencing input was blood. The source of this sequence is a girl aged 2 to 10 with multiple sclerosis. The rearrangement joins TRBV7-9 to TRBJ1-1; D is perhaps TRBD1 (6 bases). CDR3 nucleotides: TGTGCCAGCAGCTTCCAACGGGGACAGAACACTGAAGCTTTCTTT. This codes for CASSFQRGQNTEAFF.